This T cell receptor beta chain was profiled in a study of regulatory T cells in long-lasting Graves disease. Regarding the study as a whole: TCR diversity in persistent Graves' patients was below that of newly diagnosed ones.

The table lists this clonotype with many counts. Antigen: not known. Sample time point: newly diagnosed GD, antithyroid drugs for less than 3 months. From RNA extracted from PBMCs, the TCR library was made. V lost 8 bases to trimming and J lost 4 bases, with 6 bases between them. Germline CDR1 reads MDHEN; CDR2 reads SYDVKM. The CDR3 totals 10 residues. Construction of the TCR beta libraries employed iRepertoire HTBI primers in conjunction with Arm-PCR of CDR3 regions. One entry per CDR3 protein, called by TCRdb with MiXCR from the multiplex PCR reads. The sample comprises roughly 420,000 distinct CDR3 sequences, 12% to 15% of which are singletons, and roughly 15% rests with the top ten. These data were also filed under a second study, of T cells in Graves' hyperthyroidism and ophthalmopathy. That report notes: Stable disease denoted Graves' hyperthyroidism without ophthalmopathy progression within 18 months. The model foresaw ophthalmopathy a median around 6 months prior to onset.

The chain combines TRBV28 with TRBJ2-7; D remains ambiguous. This TCR came from a woman in her 50s with Graves disease. The sample consisted of peripheral blood mononuclear cells (PBMCs), taken at new diagnosis, from a patient treated with antithyroid drugs. The CDR3 loop reads CASGRYEQYF. Here the CDR3 DNA reads TGTGCCAGCGGAAGATACGAGCAGTACTTC.